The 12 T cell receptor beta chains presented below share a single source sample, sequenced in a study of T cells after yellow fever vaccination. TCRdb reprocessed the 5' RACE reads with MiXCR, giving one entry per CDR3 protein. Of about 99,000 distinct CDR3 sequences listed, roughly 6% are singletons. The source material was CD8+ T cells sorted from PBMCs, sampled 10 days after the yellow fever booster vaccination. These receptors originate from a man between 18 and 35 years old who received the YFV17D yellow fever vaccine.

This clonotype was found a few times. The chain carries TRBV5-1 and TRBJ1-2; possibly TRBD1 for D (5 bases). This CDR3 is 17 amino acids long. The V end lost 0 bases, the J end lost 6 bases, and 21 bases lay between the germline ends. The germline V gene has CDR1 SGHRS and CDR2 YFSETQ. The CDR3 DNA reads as TGCGCCAGCAGCTTGGGCTTCGGCAGGGAGGGAGTTGATGGCTACACCTTC. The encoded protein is CASSLGFGREGVDGYTF.

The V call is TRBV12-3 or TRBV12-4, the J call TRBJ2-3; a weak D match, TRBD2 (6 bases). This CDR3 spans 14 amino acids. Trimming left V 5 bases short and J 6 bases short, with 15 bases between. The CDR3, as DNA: TGTGCCAGCAGTCTTACTAGGGAGGAGGATACGCAGTATTTT. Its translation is CASSLTREEDTQYF.

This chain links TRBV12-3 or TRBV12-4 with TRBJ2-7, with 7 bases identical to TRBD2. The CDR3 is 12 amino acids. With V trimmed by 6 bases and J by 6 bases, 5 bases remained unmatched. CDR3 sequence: CASSPGGGEQYF. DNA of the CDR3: TGTGCCAGCAGCCCGGGAGGCGGCGAGCAGTACTTC.

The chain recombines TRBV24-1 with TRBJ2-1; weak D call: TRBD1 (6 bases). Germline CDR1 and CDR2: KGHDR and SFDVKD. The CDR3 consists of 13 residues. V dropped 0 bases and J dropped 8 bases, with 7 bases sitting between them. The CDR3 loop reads CATSDLEGDEQFF. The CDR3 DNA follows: TGTGCCACCAGTGATTTGGAGGGGGATGAGCAGTTCTTC.

The CDR3: CASSLRTQDTQYF. CDR3 coding DNA: TGTGCCAGCAGTTTGCGAACACAAGATACGCAGTATTTT. V usage is TRBV28 and J usage is TRBJ2-3, with D unresolved. Germline CDR1 is MDHEN and CDR2 is SYDVKM. Trimming removed 3 bases from V and 5 bases from J, with 9 bases in between. The CDR3 spans 13 residues.

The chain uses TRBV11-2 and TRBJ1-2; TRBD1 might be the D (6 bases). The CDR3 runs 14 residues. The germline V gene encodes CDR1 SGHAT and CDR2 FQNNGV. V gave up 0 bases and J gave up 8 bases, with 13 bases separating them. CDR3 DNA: TGTGCCAGCAGCTTAGATCTCGGGGGCTGGGGCTACACCTTC. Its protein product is CASSLDLGGWGYTF.

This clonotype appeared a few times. Here the CDR3 reads CASSLLAGGAGSYEQYF. The DNA of the CDR3 is TGTGCCAGCAGTTTACTAGCGGGGGGGGCCGGGAGCTACGAGCAGTACTTC. V and J are TRBV27 and TRBJ2-7; 12 bases are shared with TRBD2. The CDR3 is 17 residues long. The V gene end was trimmed by 2 bases and the J gene end by 3 bases; junction bases not matched to a gene: 8. Germline loops: CDR1 MNHEY, CDR2 SMNVEV (reference sequence).

The CDR3 sequence: CSAPRRTEAFF. The CDR3 region has the DNA TGCAGTGCTCCACGGAGAACTGAAGCTTTCTTT. The rearrangement joins TRBV20-1 to TRBJ1-1, with D unclear. Per germline, CDR1 DFQATT and CDR2 SNEGSKA (reference sequence). The CDR3 sequence is 11 residues long. V gave up 5 bases and J gave up 5 bases, with 9 bases separating them.

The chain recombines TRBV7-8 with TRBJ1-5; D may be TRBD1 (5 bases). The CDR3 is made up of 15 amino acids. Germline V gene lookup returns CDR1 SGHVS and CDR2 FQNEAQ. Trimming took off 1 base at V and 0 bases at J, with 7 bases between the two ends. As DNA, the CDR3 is TGTGCCAGCAGCTTAGTAGGGGATAGCAATCAGCCCCAGCATTTT. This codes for CASSLVGDSNQPQHF.

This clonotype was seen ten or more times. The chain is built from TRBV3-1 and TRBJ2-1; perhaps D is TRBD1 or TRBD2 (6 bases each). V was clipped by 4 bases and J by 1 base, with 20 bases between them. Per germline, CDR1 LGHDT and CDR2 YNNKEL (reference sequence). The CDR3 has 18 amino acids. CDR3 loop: CASSPDFLGGKSYNEQFF. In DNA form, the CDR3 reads TGTGCCAGCAGCCCGGATTTTTTAGGGGGGAAATCCTACAATGAGCAGTTCTTC.

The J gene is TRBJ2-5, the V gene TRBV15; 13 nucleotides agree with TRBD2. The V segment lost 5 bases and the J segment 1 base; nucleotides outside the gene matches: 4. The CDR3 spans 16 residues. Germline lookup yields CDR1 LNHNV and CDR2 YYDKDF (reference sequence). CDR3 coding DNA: TGTGCCACCAGCTCCGGACTAGCGGGGGCCCAAGAGACCCAGTACTTC. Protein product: CATSSGLAGAQETQYF.

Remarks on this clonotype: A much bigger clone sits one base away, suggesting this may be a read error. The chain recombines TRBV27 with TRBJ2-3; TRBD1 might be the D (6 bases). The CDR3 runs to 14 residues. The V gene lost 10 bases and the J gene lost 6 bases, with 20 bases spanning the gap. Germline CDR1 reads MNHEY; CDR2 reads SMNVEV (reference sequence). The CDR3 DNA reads TGTGCCATCAGCCCTGAGGGCCAGGGGGATACGCAGTATTTT. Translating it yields CAISPEGQGDTQYF.